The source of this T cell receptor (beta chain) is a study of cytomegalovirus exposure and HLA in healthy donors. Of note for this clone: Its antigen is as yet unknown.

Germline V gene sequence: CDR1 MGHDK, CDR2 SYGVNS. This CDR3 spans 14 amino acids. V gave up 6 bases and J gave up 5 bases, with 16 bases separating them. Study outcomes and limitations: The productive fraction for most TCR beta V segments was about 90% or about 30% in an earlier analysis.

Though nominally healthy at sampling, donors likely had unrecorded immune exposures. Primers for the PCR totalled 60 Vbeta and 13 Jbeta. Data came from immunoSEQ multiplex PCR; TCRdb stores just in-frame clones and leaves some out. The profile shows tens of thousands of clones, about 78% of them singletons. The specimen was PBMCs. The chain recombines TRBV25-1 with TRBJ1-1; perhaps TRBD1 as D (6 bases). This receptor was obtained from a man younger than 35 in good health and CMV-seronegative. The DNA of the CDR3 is TGTGCCAGCAGGACGGGAGGGGGGAATACTGAAGCTTTCTTT. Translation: CASRTGGGNTEAFF.